These 30 T cell receptor beta chains originate from one sample sequenced in a study of monozygotic twins with inflammatory bowel disease. Each CDR3 protein gets one entry in TCRdb, which reprocessed the 5' RACE reads and gives no DNA. This repertoire comprises 190,000 or so distinct CDR3 sequences; its ten largest clones make up 1.5% to 2%. Sequencing was carried out using blood. The receptors derive from a human donor with ulcerative colitis or Crohn's disease, or a healthy co-twin of an affected twin (not recorded which).

The chain is built from TRBV12-3 or TRBV12-4 and TRBJ2-1; TCRdb designates TRBD2, a call that cannot be tested without DNA. This CDR3 comprises 18 residues. The CDR3 loop reads CASSPGLAVKSSYNEQFF.

This rearrangement joins TRBV5-1 to TRBJ1-1; the TCRdb D gene call, TRBD1, has no DNA to confirm it. The CDR3 has 15 residues. CDR1 and CDR2 from the germline V gene are SGHRS and YFSETQ. The CDR3 sequence is CASSSWDSLNTEAFF.

The chain combines TRBV10-3 with TRBJ1-1; TCRdb's D call, TRBD1, is unchecked because there is no DNA. CDR1 ENHRY and CDR2 SYGVKD come from the germline V gene. The CDR3 length is 15 residues. CDR3 sequence: CAISQQGRMNTEAFF.

This chain uses TRBV5-1 with TRBJ2-1; TCRdb reports TRBD1, a call that lacks DNA to check it against. CDR1 and CDR2 (germline): SGHRS, YFSETQ. The CDR3 runs 14 residues. The CDR3 region is CASSRDRPNNEQFF.

The V gene is TRBV7-3, the J gene TRBJ1-1; TCRdb picks TRBD1, but there is no DNA to check that call. Germline-derived CDR1 and CDR2 are SGHTA and FQGTGA. The CDR3 has 14 residues. CDR3 loop: CASSELGHNTEAFF.

This sequence joins TRBV20-1 and TRBJ1-5; TCRdb names TRBD1, which stays unverified in the absence of DNA. Germline values: CDR1 DFQATT, CDR2 SNEGSKA (reference sequence). CDR3 length: 13 residues. This CDR3 is CSASGQGNQPQHF.

This chain joins TRBV7-9 and TRBJ2-1; the D call of TRBD1 rests on TCRdb alone, since no DNA is present to check it. The CDR3 totals 14 residues. Germline V lookup: CDR1 SEHNR, CDR2 FQNEAQ (reference sequence). This CDR3 reads CAGQMRGNYNEQFF.

The J gene is TRBJ2-4, the V gene TRBV2; TCRdb's assignment of TRBD1 cannot be checked, as there is no DNA. Per germline, CDR1 SNHLY and CDR2 FYNNEI. The CDR3 has 14 residues. CDR3: CASSEESGVDIQYF.

This chain links TRBV27 with TRBJ2-5; checking the TCRdb D call of TRBD1 is not possible without DNA. The CDR3 runs 16 residues. Germline CDR1 reads MNHEY; CDR2 reads SMNVEV (reference sequence). The CDR3 protein is CASSRRSGTGGETQYF.

The chain has TRBV12-3 or TRBV12-4 and TRBJ1-1; TCRdb proposes TRBD1, but this gene call is untestable without DNA. The CDR3 sequence is 12 residues long. The CDR3 sequence is CASSNGGFEAFF.

This chain joins TRBV5-5 and TRBJ2-3; TCRdb reports TRBD2, a call that lacks DNA to check it against. This CDR3 has 14 amino acids. The V gene's germline CDR1 is SGHKS and CDR2 YYEKEE (reference sequence). CDR3 amino acids: CASQDPPGTHTQYF.

This chain uses TRBV9 with TRBJ2-5; TCRdb picks TRBD1, but there is no DNA to check that call. The germline V gene has CDR1 SGDLS and CDR2 YYNGEE. The CDR3 has 15 amino acids. The chain's CDR3 is CASSVAGGRGETQYF.

The chain carries TRBV3-1 and TRBJ2-7; as DNA is missing, the TRBD1 call by TCRdb cannot be tested. Germline loops: CDR1 LGHDT, CDR2 YNNKEL (reference sequence). The CDR3 covers 14 residues. This CDR3 reads CASSPGTGTYEQYF.

The rearrangement links TRBV7-9 to TRBJ1-2; TCRdb gives TRBD1 as the D gene, but with no DNA this cannot be confirmed. The CDR3 totals 16 residues. Looked up from germline, CDR1 is SEHNR and CDR2 is FQNEAQ (reference sequence). This CDR3 reads CASSLRGGELDYGYTF.

This chain connects TRBV12-3 or TRBV12-4 to TRBJ2-2. The CDR3 extends over 15 amino acids. This chain's CDR3 is CASSLDLTNTGELFF.

The genes are TRBV5-5 and TRBJ1-6. The CDR3 has 15 amino acids. The germline gives CDR1 SGHKS, CDR2 YYEKEE (reference sequence). This chain's CDR3 is CASSVGGSYNSPLHF.

This chain links TRBV15 with TRBJ2-3; there is no DNA to check the TCRdb D call of TRBD1. The CDR3 runs 15 residues. From germline, CDR1 is LNHNV and CDR2 YYDKDF (reference sequence). Here the CDR3 reads CATSERQQSTDTQYF.

The chain links TRBV12-3 or TRBV12-4 to TRBJ1-1; TCRdb reports TRBD1, a call that lacks DNA to check it against. This CDR3 has 17 amino acids. CDR3 residues: CASSLGRTQGVGTEAFF.

CDR3 residues: CASSLWGGSNQPQHF. V gene TRBV5-5 combines with J gene TRBJ1-5. Per germline, CDR1 SGHKS and CDR2 YYEKEE (reference sequence). The length of the CDR3 is 15 residues. Looking up the rest from reference TRBV5-5 and TRBJ1-5 gives the full variable domain: DAGVTQSPTHLIKTRGQQVTLRCSPISGHKSVSWYQQVLGQGPQFIFQYYEKEERGRGNFPDRFSARQFPNYSSELNVNALLLGDSALYLCASSLWGGSNQPQHFGDGTRLSIL.

V and J are TRBV4-1 and TRBJ2-7. This CDR3 region has 15 residues. CDR1 is MGHRA and CDR2 is YSYEKL in the germline V gene. The CDR3 region is CASSQDVREYYEQYF.

The genes are TRBV5-1 and TRBJ2-1; checking the TCRdb D call of TRBD1 is not possible without DNA. CDR3 size: 15 residues. Germline V gene data show CDR1 as SGHRS and CDR2 as YFSETQ. The CDR3 region is CASSLGQGVSNEQFF.

V gene TRBV5-1 combines with J gene TRBJ1-2. There are 12 residues in the CDR3. Germline CDR1 and CDR2: SGHRS and YFSETQ. CDR3 sequence: CASSLTETSYTF. Supplemented by reference TRBV5-1 and TRBJ1-2, the full variable domain reads KAGVTQTPRYLIKTRGQQVTLSCSPISGHRSVSWYQQTPGQGLQFLFEYFSETQRNKGNFPGRFSGRQFSNSRSEMNVSTLELGDSALYLCASSLTETSYTFGSGTRLTVV.

This chain uses TRBV20-1 with TRBJ2-3. CDR3 size: 11 residues. CDR1 DFQATT and CDR2 SNEGSKA come from the germline V gene (reference sequence). CDR3 region: CSARVRVSQYF.

The chain is built from TRBV7-8 and TRBJ2-1; TCRdb's D gene call, TRBD2, goes unchecked for lack of DNA. This CDR3 is built from 17 residues. Looked up from germline, CDR1 is SGHVS and CDR2 is FQNEAQ. The CDR3 sequence: CASSPQATGLGYNEQFF.

CDR3 loop: CASSYPLPRADTQYF. The chain links TRBV6-5 to TRBJ2-3; no DNA is available, so the TRBD1 call from TCRdb remains unchecked. Germline CDR1 is MNHEY and CDR2 is SVGAGI. There are 15 residues in the CDR3.

V is TRBV5-1 and J is TRBJ2-1. The CDR3 consists of 14 residues. Germline CDR1 and CDR2: SGHRS and YFSETQ. CDR3 region: CASVPNGKESEQFF.

The chain uses TRBV9 and TRBJ1-2; checking the TCRdb D call of TRBD1 is not possible without DNA. The CDR3 runs to 15 residues. CDR1 SGDLS and CDR2 YYNGEE come from the germline V gene. CDR3 residues: CASSPRTTSNYGYTF.

The V gene is TRBV5-6, the J gene TRBJ1-2; checking the TCRdb D call of TRBD1 is not possible without DNA. The germline V gene has CDR1 SGHDT and CDR2 YYEEEE. This CDR3 comprises 14 residues. CDR3 region: CASSFGDRGYGYTF.

The chain joins TRBV12-3 or TRBV12-4 to TRBJ1-5. This CDR3 has 11 amino acids. CDR3 residues: CASSLNQPQHF.

The chain has TRBV6-1 and TRBJ2-5. This CDR3 spans 12 amino acids. The germline gives CDR1 MNHNS, CDR2 SASEGT. The CDR3 loop reads CASSDNQETQYF.